In this sample, the clone carrying this T cell receptor (beta chain) turned up once. What it recognizes is unknown. Generated by immunoSEQ multiplex PCR, the TCRdb table keeps only in-frame clones and is missing some. Found here are about 47,000 clones, 85% to 95% of them singletons; the top ten hold approximately 0.21%. This record belongs to a study of graft-versus-host responses after intestinal transplantation. Germline lookup yields CDR1 LGHNA and CDR2 YSLEER. CDR3 length: 16 amino acids. The germline V and J ends were trimmed by 0 bases and 2 bases, with 14 bases remaining between them. The receptor was derived from a human donor who was the organ donor for an intestinal transplant. V gene TRBV4-3 combines with J gene TRBJ2-7; D not certain. The sequencing here drew on unstimulated CD8+ T cells sorted from spleen or lymph node cells, taken before transplant. The CDR3 loop is CASSQDHGHTPYEQYF. The CDR3 region has the DNA TGCGCCAGCAGCCAAGATCACGGCCATACTCCCTACGAGCAGTACTTC.